This entry lists 13 T cell receptor beta chains sequenced from one sample in a study of blood T cell repertoires in COVID-19 (dated by TCRdb to about 2020). Receptors were amplified or captured by the immunoSEQ multiplex PCR assay. Entries here come from immuneACCESS through TCRdb and include only in-frame sequences with V and J called. Some clones fail to appear in such tables; in the studies checked, an unresolved V gene covers under half of the shortfall, and the cause of the remainder is unknown. Here the sample has about 50,000 clones; roughly 85% occur a single time. 25% of the sample is taken by the ten largest. The sequenced sample consisted of peripheral blood. The source of these receptors is a man in his 70s with acute or convalescent COVID-19.

As DNA, the CDR3 is TGTGCCAGCAGTTCTACGACTCTCTCTGAAGCTTTCTTT. Residues: CASSSTTLSEAFF. This chain uses TRBV27 with TRBJ1-1, with D uncertain. The germline V gene encodes CDR1 MNHEY and CDR2 SMNVEV (reference sequence). V was clipped by 4 bases and J by 6 bases, with 12 bases between them. The CDR3 is made up of 13 amino acids.

The rearrangement links TRBV6-6 to TRBJ1-3; 8 bases line up with TRBD1. The ends lost 6 bases at V and 4 bases at J; junction bases unmatched: 8. This CDR3 spans 15 amino acids. CDR1 and CDR2 from the germline V gene are MNHNY and SVGAGI (reference sequence). In DNA form, the CDR3 reads TGTGCCAGCAGCCAGGACAGGGCAGAGGGAAACACCATATATTTT. Residues: CASSQDRAEGNTIYF.

The chain joins TRBV28 to TRBJ2-1, with no clear D. The CDR3 covers 16 residues. Germline assignment: CDR1 MDHEN and CDR2 SYDVKM. Trimming stripped 2 bases from V and 0 bases from J, with 11 bases between. The CDR3 nucleotides are TGTGCCAGCAGTTTAAGAGACATTCGCTCCTACAATGAGCAGTTCTTC. As protein: CASSLRDIRSYNEQFF.

The chain uses TRBV19 and TRBJ1-1, with D possibly being TRBD1 (5 bases). Germline CDR1 and CDR2: LNHDA and SQIVND (reference sequence). This CDR3 spans 13 amino acids. V shed 9 bases and J shed 10 bases, with 21 bases lying between them. The CDR3 loop is CASGGYGALGAFF. The CDR3 coding sequence is TGTGCCAGCGGCGGTTATGGGGCTTTGGGAGCTTTCTTT.

The chain uses TRBV4-3 and TRBJ2-1; a possible D gene is TRBD2 (5 bases). V lost 0 bases to trimming and J lost 2 bases, with 11 bases between them. This CDR3 contains 16 residues. CDR1 is LGHNA and CDR2 is YSLEER in the germline V gene. The DNA of the CDR3 is TGCGCCAGCAGCCAAGAGAGTAGAGGGACCTACAATGAGCAGTTCTTC. It encodes CASSQESRGTYNEQFF.

The V and J genes are TRBV6-5 and TRBJ1-1; no clear D. V lost 4 bases and J 1 base, leaving 13 bases between the germline ends. This CDR3 has 15 residues. Germline assignment: CDR1 MNHEY and CDR2 SVGAGI. The CDR3 sequence is CASSSAEEGNTEAFF. The CDR3 DNA reads as TGTGCCAGCAGTTCAGCTGAAGAGGGGAACACTGAAGCTTTCTTT.

The rearrangement uses TRBV30 and TRBJ1-2, with 10 bases aligning to TRBD1. J was trimmed by 4 bases and V by 7 bases; bases with no gene match: 12. This CDR3 is built from 15 residues. Germline V lookup: CDR1 GTSNPN, CDR2 SVGIG (reference sequence). The CDR3 bases are TGTGCCTCCGCGGACAGGGGGTCCTTTGGCTATGGCTACACCTTC. Residues: CASADRGSFGYGYTF.

CDR3 in amino acids: CASSQSMDRGRYGYTF. CDR3 DNA sequence: TGTGCCAGCAGTCAAAGCATGGACAGGGGCCGCTATGGCTACACCTTC. The chain couples TRBV21-1 to TRBJ1-2; TRBD1 is taken as the D call from the table, unchecked against the DNA. TRBV21-1 is shown as a pseudogene. This CDR3 is built from 16 residues.

This chain joins TRBV7-8 and TRBJ1-4; 10 bases fit TRBD1. The CDR3 is 14 residues long. V was pared by 5 bases and J by 6 bases, with 3 bases of the junction left unmatched. The germline V gene encodes CDR1 SGHVS and CDR2 FQNEAQ. The CDR3 sequence is CASSRGQGHEKLFF. CDR3 coding DNA: TGTGCCAGCAGCAGGGGACAGGGGCATGAAAAACTGTTTTTT.

V usage is TRBV5-1 and J usage is TRBJ2-1, with D perhaps matching TRBD2 (6 bases). CDR1 is SGHRS, CDR2 YFSETQ, per germline. This CDR3 is built from 16 residues. V lost 0 bases, J lost 0 bases, and 10 bases lay in between. This CDR3 is CASSLEVGGSYNEQFF. The DNA for the CDR3 is TGCGCCAGCAGCTTGGAAGTGGGGGGCTCCTACAATGAGCAGTTCTTC.

The gene calls are TRBV21-1 and TRBJ2-1; the DNA was not compared with TRBD2, the D call given in the table. TRBV21-1 is a pseudogene segment. The CDR3 totals 15 residues. The CDR3 loop reads CASSSSIGRGNEQFF. In DNA form, the CDR3 reads TGTGCCAGCAGCAGTTCGATCGGGAGGGGGAATGAGCAGTTCTTC.

The rearrangement joins TRBV21-1 to TRBJ2-1; TRBD1 is the table's D call, not checked against the DNA. TRBV21-1 is given as a pseudogene. CDR3 length: 15 amino acids. CDR3 sequence: CASSKGDSYRRVQFF. For the CDR3, the DNA is TGTGCCAGCAGCAAAGGGGACAGTTATAGGCGCGTGCAGTTCTTC.

The rearrangement joins TRBV7-9 to TRBJ2-7; 8 bases are shared with TRBD1. CDR3 length equals 15 residues. Per germline, CDR1 SEHNR and CDR2 FQNEAQ (reference sequence). The trim removed 2 bases at V and 6 bases at J, leaving 9 bases unmatched. CDR3 coding DNA: TGTGCCAGCAGCTTATGGCCGCAGGGGGCTCTCGAGCAGTACTTC. It codes for CASSLWPQGALEQYF.